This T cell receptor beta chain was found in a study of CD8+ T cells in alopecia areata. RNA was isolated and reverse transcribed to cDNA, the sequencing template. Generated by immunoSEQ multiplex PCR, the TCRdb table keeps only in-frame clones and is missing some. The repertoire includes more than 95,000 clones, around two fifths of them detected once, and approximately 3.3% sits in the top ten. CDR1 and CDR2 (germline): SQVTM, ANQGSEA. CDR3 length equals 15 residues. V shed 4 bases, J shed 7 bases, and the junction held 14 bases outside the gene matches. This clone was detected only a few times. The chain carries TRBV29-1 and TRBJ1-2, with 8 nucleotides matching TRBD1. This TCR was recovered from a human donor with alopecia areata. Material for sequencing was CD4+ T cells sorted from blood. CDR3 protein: CSVVGVAGGLFGYTF. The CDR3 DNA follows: TGCAGCGTTGTAGGCGTAGCAGGGGGCCTTTTTGGCTACACCTTC. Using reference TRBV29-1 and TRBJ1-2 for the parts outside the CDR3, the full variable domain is SAVISQKPSRDICQRGTSLTIQCQVDSQVTMMFWYRQQPGQSLTLIATANQGSEATYESGFVIDKFPISRPNLTFSTLTVSNMSPEDSSIYLCSVVGVAGGLFGYTFGSGTRLTVV.